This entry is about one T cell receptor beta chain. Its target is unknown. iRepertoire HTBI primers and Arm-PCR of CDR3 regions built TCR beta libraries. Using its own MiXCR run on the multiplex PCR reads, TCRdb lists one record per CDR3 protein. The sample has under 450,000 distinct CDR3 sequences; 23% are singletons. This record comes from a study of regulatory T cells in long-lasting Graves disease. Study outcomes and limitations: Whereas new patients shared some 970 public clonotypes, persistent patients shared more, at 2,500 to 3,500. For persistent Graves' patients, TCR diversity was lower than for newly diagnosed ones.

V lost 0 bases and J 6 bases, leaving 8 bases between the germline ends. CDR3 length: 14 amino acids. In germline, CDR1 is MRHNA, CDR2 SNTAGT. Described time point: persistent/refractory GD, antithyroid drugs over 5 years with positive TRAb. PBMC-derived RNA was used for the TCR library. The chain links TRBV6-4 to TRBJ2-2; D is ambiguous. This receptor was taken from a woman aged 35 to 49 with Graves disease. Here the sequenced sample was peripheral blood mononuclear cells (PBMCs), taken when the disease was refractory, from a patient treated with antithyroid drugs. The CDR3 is CASSDSESAGELFF. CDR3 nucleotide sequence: TGTGCCAGCAGTGACTCAGAAAGCGCCGGGGAGCTGTTTTTT.